This record covers a single T cell receptor beta chain. Other nucleotide sequences in the sample specify the same CDR3. This specimen comes from a study of shared clonotypes between healthy human individuals. This CDR3 region has 14 residues. Between the trimmed V and J ends, which lost 5 bases and 1 base, there was a span of 13 bases. The V gene's germline CDR1 is SGDLS and CDR2 YYNGEE. Measured with immunoSEQ multiplex PCR; TCRdb has only the in-frame clones, and not every one. This table holds roughly 2,300,000 clones, 85% to 95% found once. Sequenced material: naive CD4+ T cells from PBMCs. Subset noted: CD45RA+ positively selected. The chain joins TRBV9 to TRBJ2-7; possible D gene TRBD2, 6 bases. The clonotype originates from a man aged 18 to 30 in good health. Some clones in this sample may be carry-over from other donors' samples. CDR3 sequence: CASSVGGLSYEQYF. CDR3 DNA sequence: TGTGCCAGCAGTGTCGGGGGTCTTTCCTACGAGCAGTACTTC.